The T cell receptor beta chain under discussion was sequenced for a study of cytomegalovirus exposure and HLA in healthy donors. Overall study findings and caveats: It was approximately 160 TCR beta chains that were listed as cytomegalovirus-associated.

Germline V gene lookup returns CDR1 GTSNPN and CDR2 SVGIG (reference sequence). The V and J ends lost 3 bases and 0 bases respectively, with 21 bases between them. This CDR3 is built from 18 residues. This clone occurred a few times. As yet, its antigen is unknown. 60 Vbeta and 13 Jbeta primers were used in PCR. Method: immunoSEQ multiplex PCR; TCRdb's copy keeps in-frame clones and lacks some. The sample lists some 140,000 clones, around 77% occurring once. This receptor was identified in a man aged 30 to 39 in good health and CMV-seronegative. The specimen sequenced was PBMCs. The J gene is TRBJ1-3, the V gene TRBV30; D might be TRBD1 (5 bases). CDR3: CAWSGGLWSPVSGNTIYF. CDR3 sequence (DNA): TGTGCCTGGAGCGGGGGTTTGTGGAGCCCAGTCTCTGGAAACACCATATATTTT. Looking up the rest from reference TRBV30 and TRBJ1-3 gives the full variable domain: SQTIHQWPATLVQPVGSPLSLECTVEGTSNPNLYWYRQAAGRGLQLLFYSVGIGQISSEVPQNLSASRPQDRQFILSSKKLLLSDSGFYLCAWSGGLWSPVSGNTIYFGEGSWLTVV.